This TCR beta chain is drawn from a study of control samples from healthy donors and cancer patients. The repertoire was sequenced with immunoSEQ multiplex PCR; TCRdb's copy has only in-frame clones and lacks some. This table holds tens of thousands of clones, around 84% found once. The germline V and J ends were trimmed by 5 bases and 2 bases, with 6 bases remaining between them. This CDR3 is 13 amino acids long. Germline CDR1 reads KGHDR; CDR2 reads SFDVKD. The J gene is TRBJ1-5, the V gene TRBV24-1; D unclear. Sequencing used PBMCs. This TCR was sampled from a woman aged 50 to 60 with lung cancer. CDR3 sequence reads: CATSGWGNQPQHF. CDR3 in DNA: TGTGCCACCAGTGGCTGGGGCAATCAGCCCCAGCATTTT.